Listed here are 18 T cell receptor beta chains from one sample, sequenced in a study of cytomegalovirus exposure and HLA in healthy donors. PCR amplification relied on 60 Vbeta primers (plus 13 Jbeta primers). The repertoire was sequenced with immunoSEQ multiplex PCR; TCRdb's copy has only in-frame clones and lacks some. The sample has around 150,000 clones; roughly 80% are singletons. What was sequenced was PBMCs. The receptors derive from a woman aged 40 to 50 in good health and CMV-seropositive.

The chain recombines TRBV11-3 with TRBJ2-3, with 7 bases identical to TRBD2. Trimming removed 3 bases from V and 4 bases from J; junction bases left unmatched: 4. The CDR3 covers 14 residues. CDR1 SGHNT and CDR2 YENEEA come from the germline V gene. The CDR3, as DNA: TGTGCCAGCAGCTTCGGACTAGGATCAGATACGCAGTATTTT. Its translation is CASSFGLGSDTQYF.

The chain recombines TRBV18 with TRBJ1-1; D might be TRBD1 (5 bases). CDR1 is KGHSH and CDR2 is LQKENI in the germline V gene. This CDR3 has 17 amino acids. Trimming left V 8 bases short and J 0 bases short, with 22 bases between. CDR3 nucleotide sequence: TGTGCCAGCACGTACAGGCCTTCTCTGGGGATGAACACTGAAGCTTTCTTT. Its protein product is CASTYRPSLGMNTEAFF.

There are a few counts of this clone. This chain links TRBV4-1 with TRBJ1-4; a weak D match, TRBD1 (6 bases). CDR3 length: 17 residues. Germline CDR1 is MGHRA and CDR2 is YSYEKL. V dropped 1 base and J dropped 3 bases, with 15 bases sitting between them. CDR3 DNA sequence: TGCGCCAGCAGCCAAGTCGGTCAGGGGAGGGCTAATGAAAAACTGTTTTTT. It encodes CASSQVGQGRANEKLFF.

The genes are TRBV29-1 and TRBJ2-5; D possibly corresponds to TRBD2 (6 bases). Trimming cost V 7 bases and J 3 bases, with 12 bases left between them. The CDR3 covers 12 residues. Germline V lookup: CDR1 SQVTM, CDR2 ANQGSEA. Here the CDR3 DNA reads TGCAGCGGTTGGGGGGAGGAAGAGACCCAGTACTTC. This codes for CSGWGEEETQYF.

This clone showed up just a few times. This sequence joins TRBV5-4 and TRBJ1-2; 11 bases line up with TRBD1. The V gene end was trimmed by 4 bases and the J gene end by 8 bases; junction bases not matched to a gene: 10. The CDR3 has 15 residues. In germline, CDR1 is SGHNT, CDR2 YYREEE (reference sequence). In nucleotides, the CDR3 is TGTGCCAGCAGCCCTAGGACAGGGGGCATCTCGGGCTACACCTTC. This encodes CASSPRTGGISGYTF.

The chain is built from TRBV25-1 and TRBJ2-7; 12 bases line up with TRBD1. The CDR3 runs 15 residues. V lost 4 bases and J lost 5; bases outside the gene matches: 6. Germline-derived CDR1 and CDR2 are MGHDK and SYGVNS. In nucleotides, the CDR3 is TGTGCCAGCAGTGGACCGGGACAGGGGGCCCACGAGCAGTACTTC. Residues: CASSGPGQGAHEQYF.

This clone was observed once. The V and J genes are TRBV27 and TRBJ1-1; weak D call: TRBD1 (6 bases). The CDR3 contains 12 residues. The germline gives CDR1 MNHEY, CDR2 SMNVEV (reference sequence). The V end lost 5 bases, the J end lost 5 bases, and 9 bases lay between the germline ends. DNA for the CDR3: TGTGCCAGCAGTCGAGGGGGAACTGAAGCTTTCTTT. Encoded protein: CASSRGGTEAFF.

This clone was seen once. This chain connects TRBV28 to TRBJ2-5, with D perhaps TRBD2 (7 bases). The DNA end favors TRBJ2-7, so the J call may be wrong. CDR3 length equals 11 residues. CDR1 MDHEN and CDR2 SYDVKM come from the germline V gene. CDR3 region: CATRGAPEQYF. For the CDR3, the DNA is TGTGCCACCCGGGGGGCTCCCGAGCAGTACTTC.

The chain combines TRBV6-5 with TRBJ2-3; D might be TRBD2 (5 bases). The ends were cut back, 2 bases at V and 2 bases at J, with 11 bases in the middle. Germline CDR1 MNHEY, CDR2 SVGAGI. The length of the CDR3 is 15 residues. The CDR3 DNA follows: TGTGCCAGCAGTTACGAGAGCGGCCCCACAGATACGCAGTATTTT. Translated, it gives CASSYESGPTDTQYF.

V usage is TRBV5-1 and J usage is TRBJ1-4; D unresolved. CDR3 size: 15 residues. Germline V lookup: CDR1 SGHRS, CDR2 YFSETQ. The V gene lost 0 bases and the J gene lost 4 bases, with 10 bases spanning the gap. In DNA, the CDR3 is TGCGCCAGCAGCTTGGGAAGTGGGCGTAATGAAAAACTGTTTTTT. Its protein product is CASSLGSGRNEKLFF.

The chain joins TRBV7-8 to TRBJ2-2; 9 nucleotides match TRBD2. Unmatched junction bases numbered 10, after V lost 2 bases and J lost 0 bases. The CDR3 covers 19 residues. Germline loops: CDR1 SGHVS, CDR2 FQNEAQ. CDR3 sequence reads: CASSLLAAGGIANTGELFF. The CDR3 coding sequence is TGTGCCAGCAGCTTACTAGCAGCGGGGGGAATCGCGAACACCGGGGAGCTGTTTTTT.

This clone was observed a handful of times. The V and J genes are TRBV2 and TRBJ2-7, with 7 nucleotides matching TRBD1. CDR1 and CDR2 from the germline V gene are SNHLY and FYNNEI. V gave up 6 bases and J gave up 0 bases; unmatched junction bases: 8. The CDR3 is made up of 15 amino acids. In nucleotides, the CDR3 is TGTGCCAGCAGAGCAACAGGGGCTTTCTCCTACGAGCAGTACTTC. This sequence encodes CASRATGAFSYEQYF.

This sequence joins TRBV5-1 and TRBJ2-6; D unclear. Trimming removed 0 bases from V and 0 bases from J, with 7 bases in between. The CDR3 runs to 16 residues. Germline lookup yields CDR1 SGHRS and CDR2 YFSETQ. The CDR3 DNA reads as TGCGCCAGCAGCTTGGGAGGCAGCTCTGGGGCCAACGTCCTGACTTTC. This gives the protein CASSLGGSSGANVLTF.

This rearrangement joins TRBV5-5 to TRBJ2-5; tentative D call: TRBD2 (6 bases). CDR1 and CDR2 (germline): SGHKS, YYEKEE (reference sequence). With 0 bases removed from V and 0 bases from J, the gap between germline ends came to 9 bases. The CDR3 length is 15 residues. This CDR3 is CASSLDGSHQETQYF. Here the CDR3 DNA reads TGTGCCAGCAGCTTGGACGGGAGCCACCAAGAGACCCAGTACTTC.

This clone has just a few counts. This rearrangement joins TRBV7-2 to TRBJ2-1, with 9 bases that match TRBD1. CDR3 length: 14 amino acids. The germline V gene encodes CDR1 SGHTA and CDR2 FQGNSA. V dropped 6 bases and J dropped 4; count of bases not matched to a gene: 4. Here the CDR3 reads CASSPGTGYNEQFF. The CDR3 DNA reads TGTGCCAGCAGTCCCGGGACAGGGTACAATGAGCAGTTCTTC.

The gene calls are TRBV28 and TRBJ2-1, with 12 positions matching TRBD1. The CDR3 has 16 residues. The V gene end was trimmed by 6 bases and the J gene end by 9 bases; junction bases not matched to a gene: 12. Germline loops: CDR1 MDHEN, CDR2 SYDVKM. The CDR3 sequence: CASRTSGTGGAGEQFF. Written as DNA, the CDR3 is TGTGCCAGCAGAACCTCCGGGACAGGGGGCGCGGGTGAGCAGTTCTTC.

This rearrangement joins TRBV6-5 to TRBJ1-4; D remains ambiguous. Germline V gene lookup returns CDR1 MNHEY and CDR2 SVGAGI. CDR3 length: 14 residues. V was shortened by 5 bases and J by 8 bases, with 15 bases between the two germline ends. Here the CDR3 reads CASSKDQAKEKLFF. The CDR3 nucleotides read TGTGCCAGCAGTAAAGATCAGGCCAAGGAAAAACTGTTTTTT.

The genes are TRBV6-4 and TRBJ1-1; maybe TRBD1 (6 bases). Germline CDR1 MRHNA, CDR2 SNTAGT. The CDR3 totals 18 residues. Trimming shortened V by 7 bases and J by 0 bases, and 24 bases separated the two germline ends. In DNA, the CDR3 is TGTGCCAGCAACGGTGTCGTGAGCACGGGGACACTGAACACTGAAGCTTTCTTT. Translated: CASNGVVSTGTLNTEAFF.